This TCR beta chain was captured by sequencing in a study of CD8 T cells in ankylosing spondylitis. Of note for this clonotype: Its matching antigen is unknown.

Scientists made TCR beta libraries using quantitative 5'-RACE with molecular barcodes. TCRdb redid the calling of the 5' RACE reads with MiXCR, one entry per CDR3 protein. The sample contains 250,000 to 350,000 distinct CDR3 sequences, about 19% of which appear only once. Study-wide findings and caveats: With a CD8+ phenotype, disease-linked clones were relatively rare in peripheral blood. What appeared characteristic of ankylosing spondylitis blood was a TCR beta motif of 7 or 8 highly homologous variants. The authors reported significant enrichment of disease-linked clones in matched ankylosing spondylitis synovial fluid.

The CDR3 loop spans 15 amino acids. The trim removed 1 base at V and 7 bases at J, leaving 8 bases unmatched. CDR1 and CDR2 from the germline V gene are SGHRS and YFSETQ. Sequencing was done on a sample of blood, either unsorted or a sorted T cell fraction (not recorded which). The clonotype was recovered from a male donor with ankylosing spondylitis or in good health (not recorded which). This sequence joins TRBV5-1 and TRBJ1-5; the match to TRBD1 covers 7 bases. CDR3 residues: CASSLRTGVGQPQHF. CDR3 coding DNA: TGCGCCAGCAGCTTGCGTACAGGGGTAGGCCAGCCCCAGCATTTT.